Presented here are 19 T cell receptor beta chains from one specimen sequenced in a study of beta chain features in type 1 diabetes. Findings and caveats of the study: Moderate yet significant TCRB CDR3 shortening was seen in Type 1 diabetes patients in all four CD4+ subsets.

What was sequenced were expressed TCRB transcripts, since all of the isolated RNA had been reverse transcribed. The assay was immunoSEQ multiplex PCR, and TCRdb's table has in-frame clones only and misses some. Of around 260,000 clones listed, just over 20% are singletons. No antigens are known for them. The sample taken for sequencing was naive CD4+ T cells from blood. These receptors were collected from a woman in her 40s with type 1 diabetes.

This clone was detected a few times. This chain uses TRBV7-3 with TRBJ2-2, with D perhaps TRBD2 (5 bases). Germline values: CDR1 SGHTA, CDR2 FQGTGA. The CDR3 totals 14 residues. With 5 bases removed from V and 4 bases from J, the gap between germline ends came to 11 bases. The CDR3 protein is CASSLGLFTGELFF. CDR3 DNA sequence: TGTGCCAGCAGCCTCGGACTGTTCACCGGGGAGCTGTTTTTT.

The chain couples TRBV7-9 to TRBJ2-3; 7 bases align to TRBD1. The V and J ends lost 5 bases and 4 bases, in that order; junction bases with no gene match: 6. Germline V gene data show CDR1 as SEHNR and CDR2 as FQNEAQ (reference sequence). This CDR3 has 14 residues. Here the CDR3 DNA reads TGTGCCAGCAGCCCTGGACAGGATTCAGATACGCAGTATTTT. The encoded protein is CASSPGQDSDTQYF.

The chain has TRBV28 and TRBJ2-5, with D possibly matching TRBD2 (6 bases). There are 16 residues in the CDR3. Germline CDR1 and CDR2: MDHEN and SYDVKM. V was trimmed by 8 bases and J by 5 bases, leaving 24 bases between them. In nucleotides, the CDR3 is TGTGCCAGCCATCGCGCGGGACTCCAAAGCTGGGAGACCCAGTACTTC. Amino acids: CASHRAGLQSWETQYF.

The gene calls are TRBV19 and TRBJ1-1, with no clear D. Trimming removed 7 bases from V and 4 bases from J, with 13 bases in between. This CDR3 is built from 13 residues. CDR1 LNHDA and CDR2 SQIVND come from the germline V gene (reference sequence). This chain's CDR3 is CASMRRLGTEAFF. The CDR3 nucleotides read TGTGCCAGTATGAGGAGGCTGGGCACTGAAGCTTTCTTT.

This clone was observed a few times. This chain joins TRBV2 and TRBJ2-5; a weak D match, TRBD2 (6 bases). There are 15 residues in the CDR3. Germline-derived CDR1 and CDR2 are SNHLY and FYNNEI. The V end was cut by 8 bases, the J end by 4 bases, with 20 bases between. This CDR3 reads CASGSSGLVGETQYF. DNA of the CDR3: TGTGCCAGCGGTAGTAGCGGTTTGGTCGGAGAGACCCAGTACTTC.

This clone was detected a few times. CDR3 in DNA: TGCAGCATGGGGTTACAGGGCCAGCAAAATGAGCAGTTCTTC. As protein: CSMGLQGQQNEQFF. V gene TRBV29-1 combines with J gene TRBJ2-1; tentatively, D is TRBD1 (6 bases). The CDR3 contains 14 residues. CDR1 and CDR2 (germline): SQVTM, ANQGSEA. V was pared by 8 bases and J by 7 bases, with 21 bases between.

The chain employs TRBV4-3 and TRBJ2-6, with D tentatively TRBD2 (5 bases). The CDR3 is made up of 15 amino acids. CDR1 and CDR2 (germline): LGHNA, YSLEER. Trimming pared 3 bases from V and 0 bases from J, leaving 6 bases between. CDR3 in DNA: TGCGCCAGCAGCCAGGGAGTCTCTGGGGCCAACGTCCTGACTTTC. Amino acid sequence: CASSQGVSGANVLTF.

The rearrangement joins TRBV7-8 to TRBJ2-2; 8 nucleotides agree with TRBD1. The germline gives CDR1 SGHVS, CDR2 FQNEAQ. The V segment lost 5 bases and the J segment 5 bases; nucleotides outside the gene matches: 7. The CDR3 runs 15 residues. In DNA form, the CDR3 reads TGTGCCAGCAGCCAACAGGGGGGACTTACCGGGGAGCTGTTTTTT. It translates to CASSQQGGLTGELFF. Full variable domain (remainder filled in from reference TRBV7-8 and TRBJ2-2): GAGVSQSPRYKVAKRGQDVALRCDPISGHVSLFWYQQALGQGPEFLTYFQNEAQLDKSGLPSDRFFAERPEGSVSTLKIQRTQQEDSAVYLCASSQQGGLTGELFFGEGSRLTVL.

The chain recombines TRBV12-5 with TRBJ1-2; tentatively, D is TRBD1 (5 bases). V dropped 1 base and J dropped 8 bases, with 23 bases sitting between them. The germline CDR1 and CDR2 sequences are LGHNT and FRNRAP. CDR3 length: 17 amino acids. CDR3 nucleotides: TGTGCTAGTGGTTTGGCTCGGGAAGGGACTAGGCTGAACGGCTACACCTTC. Translation: CASGLAREGTRLNGYTF.

The chain joins TRBV2 to TRBJ1-1, with 10 positions matching TRBD1. CDR1 and CDR2 from the germline V gene are SNHLY and FYNNEI. This CDR3 spans 14 amino acids. The ends lost 1 base at V and 5 bases at J; junction bases unmatched: 1. DNA of the CDR3: TGTGCCAGCAGTGAAGGGGACAGGGGTACTGAAGCTTTCTTT. It is translated as CASSEGDRGTEAFF. Supplemented by reference TRBV2 and TRBJ1-1, the full variable domain reads EPEVTQTPSHQVTQMGQEVILRCVPISNHLYFYWYRQILGQKVEFLVSFYNNEISEKSEIFDDQFSVERPDGSNFTLKIRSTKLEDSAMYFCASSEGDRGTEAFFGQGTRLTVV.

V is TRBV25-1 and J is TRBJ1-3, with D hard to call. Looked up from germline, CDR1 is MGHDK and CDR2 is SYGVNS. Deletions cut 0 bases from V and 2 bases from J, with 5 bases between. The CDR3 length is 14 residues. The CDR3 loop is CASSEYRAGNTIYF. The CDR3 nucleotides read TGTGCCAGCAGTGAATATCGGGCTGGAAACACCATATATTTT.

This chain joins TRBV7-2 and TRBJ2-5, with a tentative D call TRBD1 (6 bases). Trimming left V 7 bases short and J 1 base short, with 16 bases between. This CDR3 contains 15 residues. Germline loops: CDR1 SGHTA, CDR2 FQGNSA. The CDR3 region has the DNA TGTGCCAGCACCCCCTTGGACAGCTTCCAAGAGACCCAGTACTTC. Its protein is CASTPLDSFQETQYF.

The sample holds a few counts of this clone. The V gene is TRBV7-2, the J gene TRBJ1-2; unclear D gene. The ends were cut back, 0 bases at V and 5 bases at J, with 7 bases in the middle. Germline V gene sequence: CDR1 SGHTA, CDR2 FQGNSA. This CDR3 contains 13 residues. The CDR3 DNA follows: TGTGCCAGCAGCTTAGCCCCGACTTATGGCTACACCTTC. As protein: CASSLAPTYGYTF.

The chain is built from TRBV2 and TRBJ2-4, with 8 bases matching TRBD2. V lost 3 bases and J lost 8; bases outside the gene matches: 6. Germline loops: CDR1 SNHLY, CDR2 FYNNEI. This CDR3 comprises 14 residues. The CDR3 sequence is CASSDQREWDIQYF. DNA of the CDR3: TGTGCCAGCAGTGACCAGCGGGAGTGGGACATTCAGTACTTC.

This chain connects TRBV29-1 to TRBJ2-1, with 10 bases matching TRBD2. The CDR3 consists of 14 residues. Germline CDR1 reads SQVTM; CDR2 reads ANQGSEA. After removal of 6 bases from V and 8 bases from J, the junction contained 10 bases not matched to a gene. CDR3 region: CSVFPLAGKHEQFF. CDR3 coding DNA: TGCAGCGTCTTCCCACTAGCGGGAAAACATGAGCAGTTCTTC.

J is TRBJ1-2 and V is TRBV4-3, with D perhaps matching TRBD1 (5 bases). From germline, CDR1 is LGHNA and CDR2 YSLEER. The CDR3 has 15 residues. The V end lost 0 bases, the J end lost 4 bases, and 12 bases lay between the germline ends. The CDR3 region has the DNA TGCGCCAGCAGCCAAGAAGGGGTCGGAGCCTATGGCTACACCTTC. This encodes CASSQEGVGAYGYTF.

In its sample, this clone was seen once. The V call is TRBV5-1, the J call TRBJ2-6, with D possibly matching TRBD1 (6 bases). Germline CDR1 is SGHRS and CDR2 is YFSETQ. The CDR3 has 17 amino acids. Deletions cut 5 bases from V and 3 bases from J, with 18 bases between. This CDR3 reads CASSGGHRQSGANVLTF. The CDR3 DNA follows: TGCGCCAGCAGTGGGGGACACCGACAAAGTGGGGCCAACGTCCTGACTTTC.

The genes are TRBV7-8 and TRBJ1-5; D not resolved. V dropped 0 bases and J dropped 6 bases, with 18 bases sitting between them. Germline V gives CDR1 SGHVS, CDR2 FQNEAQ. This CDR3 comprises 17 residues. CDR3 bases: TGTGCCAGCAGCTTAGCGGGAGTCGACCCAAGGGTTCAGCCCCAGCATTTT. Its translation: CASSLAGVDPRVQPQHF.

This rearrangement joins TRBV29-1 to TRBJ2-2, with D maybe TRBD1 (6 bases). Germline assignment: CDR1 SQVTM and CDR2 ANQGSEA. This CDR3 region has 14 residues. V lost 5 bases and J 6 bases, leaving 16 bases between the germline ends. CDR3 in amino acids: CSVLMQGKAGELFF. The CDR3 DNA sequence: TGCAGCGTTCTGATGCAGGGGAAGGCCGGGGAGCTGTTTTTT.